The next 13 T cell receptor beta chains were all read from a single sample in a study of T-cell reconstitution after alpha-beta-depleted transplantation in children. Using unique molecular identifiers, the investigators prepared the TCRbeta library. TCRdb passed the PCR reads through MiXCR, listing each CDR3 protein once. The sample consists of fewer than 200,000 distinct CDR3 sequences, approximately 7% of them appearing once. Sequencing used PBMCs from the stem cell graft donor, obtained from the stem cell graft. Receptors originate from a human donor who donated a stem cell graft to a child with Wiskott-Aldrich syndrome.

This chain links TRBV15 with TRBJ2-7; the match to TRBD2 covers 7 bases. Trimming removed 0 bases from V and 2 bases from J; junction bases left unmatched: 4. Germline V gene sequence: CDR1 LNHNV, CDR2 YYDKDF (reference sequence). CDR3 size: 15 residues. The CDR3 spells CATSRDRGVTYEQYF. The DNA of the CDR3 is TGTGCCACCAGCAGAGATCGGGGGGTAACCTACGAGCAGTACTTC.

Worth noting for this clonotype: A much larger clone differs from this one at a single base, so this may be a read error. The chain employs TRBV18 and TRBJ2-5, with D hard to call. This CDR3 region has 13 residues. Germline CDR1 reads KGHSH; CDR2 reads LQKENI. The CDR3, as DNA: TGTGCCAGCTCAGACGGAGCCCAAGAGGCCCAGTACTTC. Translated: CASSDGAQEAQYF.

This clonotype has at least ten counts. This CDR3 is CASSRLAGSSTDTQYF. CDR3 bases: TGCGCCAGCAGCCGACTAGCGGGCTCTAGCACAGATACGCAGTATTTT. This chain connects TRBV4-3 to TRBJ2-3; 10 positions match TRBD2. The V segment lost 4 bases and the J segment 0 bases; nucleotides outside the gene matches: 4. The CDR3 is 16 amino acids. CDR1 is LGHNA, CDR2 YSLEER, per germline.

This clonotype was observed many times. The rearrangement links TRBV5-1 to TRBJ1-1; D is uncertain. Germline CDR1 and CDR2: SGHRS and YFSETQ. Trimming took 3 bases from V and 1 from J, leaving 10 bases between them. CDR3 length: 14 residues. CDR3 sequence: CASSSGRGNTEAFF. CDR3 bases: TGCGCCAGCAGCTCAGGACGAGGGAACACTGAAGCTTTCTTT. Complete variable domain (other parts from reference TRBV5-1 and TRBJ1-1): KAGVTQTPRYLIKTRGQQVTLSCSPISGHRSVSWYQQTPGQGLQFLFEYFSETQRNKGNFPGRFSGRQFSNSRSEMNVSTLELGDSALYLCASSSGRGNTEAFFGQGTRLTVV.

This clonotype has a count of ten or more. This chain connects TRBV4-3 to TRBJ2-2; the D is unclear. This CDR3 region has 14 residues. V was trimmed by 1 base and J by 5 bases, leaving 8 bases between them. Germline lookup yields CDR1 LGHNA and CDR2 YSLEER. The CDR3 reads CASSQGLATGELFF. CDR3 DNA sequence: TGCGCCAGCAGCCAAGGTCTGGCGACCGGGGAGCTGTTTTTT.

This clonotype was observed at least ten times. CDR3 in amino acids: CASSLGGTREDTEAFF. The CDR3 region has the DNA TGCGCCAGCAGCTTGGGAGGGACTCGGGAGGACACTGAAGCTTTCTTT. This chain connects TRBV5-1 to TRBJ1-1; a possible D gene is TRBD1 (5 bases). Germline V gene data show CDR1 as SGHRS and CDR2 as YFSETQ. The CDR3 is 16 residues long. Trimming stripped 0 bases from V and 3 bases from J, with 15 bases between.

This clonotype came up many times. The chain couples TRBV5-6 to TRBJ1-1; 7 bases line up with TRBD1. The CDR3 contains 14 residues. CDR1 and CDR2 from the germline V gene are SGHDT and YYEEEE. V trimming: 3 bases; J trimming: 4 bases; junction bases outside the gene matches: 6. In nucleotides, the CDR3 is TGTGCCAGCAGCTCTGCGACAGGGCCCACTGAAGCTTTCTTT. Its translation is CASSSATGPTEAFF.

There are many counts of this clonotype. This chain connects TRBV12-3 or TRBV12-4 to TRBJ2-2; D may be TRBD1 (6 bases). V shed 2 bases and J shed 1 base, with 29 bases lying between them. The CDR3 runs 22 residues. CDR3 nucleotide sequence: TGTGCCAGCAGTTTACGCCCGGGCGCTGTGTGGCTGGGCAGGGGGAACACCGGGGAGCTGTTTTTT. It is translated as CASSLRPGAVWLGRGNTGELFF.

V and J are TRBV4-1 and TRBJ2-7; D remains unclear. Germline assignment: CDR1 MGHRA and CDR2 YSYEKL. V was shortened by 1 base and J by 3 bases, with 7 bases between the two germline ends. CDR3 length equals 13 residues. This CDR3 is CASSQAVGYEQYF. As DNA, the CDR3 is TGCGCCAGCAGCCAAGCAGTAGGCTACGAGCAGTACTTC.

The V gene is TRBV7-2, the J gene TRBJ1-2, with D uncertain. Germline V gene data show CDR1 as SGHTA and CDR2 as FQGNSA. Trimming removed 4 bases at V and 2 bases at J, with 14 bases between. The CDR3 consists of 15 residues. CDR3 in amino acids: CASSSRRTVNYGYTF. As DNA, the CDR3 is TGTGCCAGCAGCTCACGCAGGACGGTAAACTATGGCTACACCTTC.

This clonotype has a count of ten or more. The chain has TRBV5-1 and TRBJ1-2; no clear D gene. This CDR3 comprises 13 residues. Germline V CDR1 and CDR2: SGHRS, YFSETQ. The germline V and J ends were trimmed by 0 bases and 4 bases, with 7 bases remaining between them. CDR3 in DNA: TGCGCCAGCAGCTTGGGACCTACCTATGGCTACACCTTC. This translates into CASSLGPTYGYTF.

This clonotype was counted at least ten times. The V and J genes are TRBV5-1 and TRBJ2-1; 11 bases line up with TRBD2. The V gene end was trimmed by 4 bases and the J gene end by 0 bases; junction bases not matched to a gene: 21. The CDR3 spans 22 residues. Germline assignment: CDR1 SGHRS and CDR2 YFSETQ. The CDR3, as DNA: TGCGCCAGCAGCGTTAAACCCGTGACTAGCGGGACCCCTCCAAGCTCCTACAATGAGCAGTTCTTC. Amino acids: CASSVKPVTSGTPPSSYNEQFF. The entire variable domain, with the rest obtained from reference TRBV5-1 and TRBJ2-1, is as follows: KAGVTQTPRYLIKTRGQQVTLSCSPISGHRSVSWYQQTPGQGLQFLFEYFSETQRNKGNFPGRFSGRQFSNSRSEMNVSTLELGDSALYLCASSVKPVTSGTPPSSYNEQFFGPGTRLTVL.

This clonotype was seen repeatedly, ten times or more. J is TRBJ2-6 and V is TRBV20-1, with D hard to call. The V gene lost 5 bases and the J gene lost 0 bases, with 8 bases spanning the gap. CDR3 length: 14 residues. Germline assignment: CDR1 DFQATT and CDR2 SNEGSKA (reference sequence). CDR3 in DNA: TGCAGTGCTCCGAGGTACTCTGGGGCCAACGTCCTGACTTTC. It translates to CSAPRYSGANVLTF.